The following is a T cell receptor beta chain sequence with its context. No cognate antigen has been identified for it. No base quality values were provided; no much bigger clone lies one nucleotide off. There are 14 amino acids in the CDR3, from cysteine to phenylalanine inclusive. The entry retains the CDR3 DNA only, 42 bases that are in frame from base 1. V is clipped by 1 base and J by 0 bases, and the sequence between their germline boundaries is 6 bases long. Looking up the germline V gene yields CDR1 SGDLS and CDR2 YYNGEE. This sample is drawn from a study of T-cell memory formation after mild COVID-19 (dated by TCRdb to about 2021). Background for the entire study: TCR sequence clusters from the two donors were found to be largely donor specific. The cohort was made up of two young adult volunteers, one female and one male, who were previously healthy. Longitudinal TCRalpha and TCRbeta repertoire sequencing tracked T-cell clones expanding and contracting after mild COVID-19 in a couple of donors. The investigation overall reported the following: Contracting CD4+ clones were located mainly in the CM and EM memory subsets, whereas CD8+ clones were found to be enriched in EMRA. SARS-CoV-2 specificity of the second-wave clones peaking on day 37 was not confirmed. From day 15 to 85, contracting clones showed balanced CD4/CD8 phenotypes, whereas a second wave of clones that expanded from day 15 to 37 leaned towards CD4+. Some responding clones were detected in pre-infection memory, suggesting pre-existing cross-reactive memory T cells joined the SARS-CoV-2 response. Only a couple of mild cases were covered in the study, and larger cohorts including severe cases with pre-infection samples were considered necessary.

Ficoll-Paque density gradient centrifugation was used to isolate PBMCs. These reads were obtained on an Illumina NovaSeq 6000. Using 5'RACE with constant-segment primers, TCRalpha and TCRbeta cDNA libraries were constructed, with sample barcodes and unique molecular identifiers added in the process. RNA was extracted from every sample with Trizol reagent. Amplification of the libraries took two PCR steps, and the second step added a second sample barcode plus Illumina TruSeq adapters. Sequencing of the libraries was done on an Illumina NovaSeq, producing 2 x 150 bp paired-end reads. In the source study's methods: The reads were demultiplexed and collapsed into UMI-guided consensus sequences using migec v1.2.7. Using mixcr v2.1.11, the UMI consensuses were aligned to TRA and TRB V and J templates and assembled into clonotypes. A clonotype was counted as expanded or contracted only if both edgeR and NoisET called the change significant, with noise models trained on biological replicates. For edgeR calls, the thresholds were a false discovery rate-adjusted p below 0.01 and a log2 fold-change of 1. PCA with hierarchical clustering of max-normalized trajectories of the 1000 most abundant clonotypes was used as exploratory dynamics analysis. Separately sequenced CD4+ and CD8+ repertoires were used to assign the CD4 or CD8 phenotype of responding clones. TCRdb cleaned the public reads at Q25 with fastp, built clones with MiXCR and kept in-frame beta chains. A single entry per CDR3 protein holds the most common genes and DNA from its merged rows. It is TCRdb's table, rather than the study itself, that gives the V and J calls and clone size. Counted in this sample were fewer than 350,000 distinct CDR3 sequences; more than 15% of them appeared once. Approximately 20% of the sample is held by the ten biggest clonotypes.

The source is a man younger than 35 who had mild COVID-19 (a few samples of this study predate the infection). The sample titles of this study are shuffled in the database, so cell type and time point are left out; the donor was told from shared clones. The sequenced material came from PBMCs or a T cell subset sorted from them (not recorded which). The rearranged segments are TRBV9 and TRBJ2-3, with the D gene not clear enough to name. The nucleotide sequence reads TGTGCCAGCAGCGTATCAGCCAGCACAGATACGCAGTATTTT. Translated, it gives CASSVSASTDTQYF.